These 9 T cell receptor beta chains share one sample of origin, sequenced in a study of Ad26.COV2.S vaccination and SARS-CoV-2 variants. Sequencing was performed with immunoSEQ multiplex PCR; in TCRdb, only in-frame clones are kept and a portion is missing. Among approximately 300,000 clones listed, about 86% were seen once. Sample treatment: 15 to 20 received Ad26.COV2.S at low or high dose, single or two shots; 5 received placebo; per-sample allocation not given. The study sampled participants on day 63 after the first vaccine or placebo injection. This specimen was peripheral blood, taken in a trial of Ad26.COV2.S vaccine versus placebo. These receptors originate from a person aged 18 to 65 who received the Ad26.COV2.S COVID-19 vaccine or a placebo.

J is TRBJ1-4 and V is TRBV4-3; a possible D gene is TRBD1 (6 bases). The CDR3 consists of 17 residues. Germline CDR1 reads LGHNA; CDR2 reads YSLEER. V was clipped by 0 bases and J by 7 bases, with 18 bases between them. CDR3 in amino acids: CASSQDRSTGLGEKLFF. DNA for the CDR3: TGCGCCAGCAGCCAAGACCGTTCTACAGGGCTCGGTGAAAAACTGTTTTTT.

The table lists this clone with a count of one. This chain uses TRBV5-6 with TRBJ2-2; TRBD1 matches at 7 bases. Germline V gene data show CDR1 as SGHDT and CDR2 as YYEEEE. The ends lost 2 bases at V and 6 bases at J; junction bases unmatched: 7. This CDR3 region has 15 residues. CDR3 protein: CASSLGGATAGELFF. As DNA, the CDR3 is TGTGCCAGCAGCTTAGGGGGCGCTACGGCCGGGGAGCTGTTTTTT.

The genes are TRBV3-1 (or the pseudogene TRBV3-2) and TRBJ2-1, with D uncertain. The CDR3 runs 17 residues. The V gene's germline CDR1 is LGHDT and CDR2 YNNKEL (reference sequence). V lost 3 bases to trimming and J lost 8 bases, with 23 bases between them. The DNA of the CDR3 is TGTGCCAGCAGCCACGACTTATCGTGGCCTCCGGCCGATGAGCAGTTCTTC. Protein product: CASSHDLSWPPADEQFF.

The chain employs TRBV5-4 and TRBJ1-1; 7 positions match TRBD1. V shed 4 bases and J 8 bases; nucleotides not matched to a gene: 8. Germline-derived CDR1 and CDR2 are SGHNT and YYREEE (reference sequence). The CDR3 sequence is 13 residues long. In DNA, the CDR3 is TGTGCCAGCAGCCCCTGGACAGGCTACGAAGCTTTCTTT. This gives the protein CASSPWTGYEAFF.

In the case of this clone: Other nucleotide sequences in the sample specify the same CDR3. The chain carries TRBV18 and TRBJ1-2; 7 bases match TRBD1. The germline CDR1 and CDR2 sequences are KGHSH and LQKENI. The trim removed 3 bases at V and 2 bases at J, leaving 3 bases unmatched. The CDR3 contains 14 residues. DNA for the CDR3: TGTGCCAGCTCACCTGGCAGGGGGAACTATGGCTACACCTTC. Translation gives CASSPGRGNYGYTF.

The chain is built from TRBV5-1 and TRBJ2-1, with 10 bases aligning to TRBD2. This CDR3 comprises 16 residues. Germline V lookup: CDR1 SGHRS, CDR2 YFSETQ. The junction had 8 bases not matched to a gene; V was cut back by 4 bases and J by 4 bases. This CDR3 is CASSTGTSGVYNEQFF. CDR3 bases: TGCGCCAGCAGCACCGGCACTAGCGGGGTTTACAATGAGCAGTTCTTC.

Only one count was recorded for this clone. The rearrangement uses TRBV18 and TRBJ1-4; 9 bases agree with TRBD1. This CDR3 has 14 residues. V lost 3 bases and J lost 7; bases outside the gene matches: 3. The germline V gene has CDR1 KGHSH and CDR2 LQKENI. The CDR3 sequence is CASSPGQGPEKLFF. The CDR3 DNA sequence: TGTGCCAGCTCACCGGGACAGGGACCTGAAAAACTGTTTTTT.

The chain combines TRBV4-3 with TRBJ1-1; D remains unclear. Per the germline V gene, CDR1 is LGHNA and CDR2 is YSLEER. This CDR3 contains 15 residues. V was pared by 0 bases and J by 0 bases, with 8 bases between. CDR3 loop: CASSQDIGMNTEAFF. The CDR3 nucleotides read TGCGCCAGCAGCCAAGATATCGGGATGAACACTGAAGCTTTCTTT.

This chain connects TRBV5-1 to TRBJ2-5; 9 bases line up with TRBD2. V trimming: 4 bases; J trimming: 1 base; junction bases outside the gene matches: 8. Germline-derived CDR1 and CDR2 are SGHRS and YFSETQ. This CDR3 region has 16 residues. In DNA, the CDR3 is TGCGCCAGCAGCGGTGCTAGCGGGACAATCCAAGAGACCCAGTACTTC. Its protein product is CASSGASGTIQETQYF.